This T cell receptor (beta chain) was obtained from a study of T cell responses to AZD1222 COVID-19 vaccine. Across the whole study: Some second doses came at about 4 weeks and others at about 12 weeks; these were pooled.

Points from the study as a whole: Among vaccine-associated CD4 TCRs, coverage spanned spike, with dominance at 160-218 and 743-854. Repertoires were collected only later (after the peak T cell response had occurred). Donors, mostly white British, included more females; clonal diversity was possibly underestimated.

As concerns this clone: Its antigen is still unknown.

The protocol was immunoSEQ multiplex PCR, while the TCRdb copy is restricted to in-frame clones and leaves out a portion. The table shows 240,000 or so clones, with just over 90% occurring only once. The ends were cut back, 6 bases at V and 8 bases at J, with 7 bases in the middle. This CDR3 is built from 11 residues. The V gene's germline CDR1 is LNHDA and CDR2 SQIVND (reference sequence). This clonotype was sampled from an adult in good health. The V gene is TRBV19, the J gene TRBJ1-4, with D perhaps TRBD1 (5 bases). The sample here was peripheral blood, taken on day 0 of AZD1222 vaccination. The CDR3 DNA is TGTGCCAGTAGGGGGCTGGAAAAACTGTTTTTT. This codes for CASRGLEKLFF. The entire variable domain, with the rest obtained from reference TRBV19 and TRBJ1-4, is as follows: DGGITQSPKYLFRKEGQNVTLSCEQNLNHDAMYWYRQDPGQGLRLIYYSQIVNDFQKGDIAEGYSVSREKKESFPLTVTSAQKNPTAFYLCASRGLEKLFFGSGTQLSVL.